This T cell receptor (beta chain) was recorded in a study of beta chain features in type 1 diabetes. Study-wide results and limits: When Type 1 diabetes patients were examined, their TCRB CDR3s proved moderately but significantly shorter in all four CD4+ subsets.

The V and J ends lost 7 bases and 2 bases respectively, with 9 bases between them. The germline V gene encodes CDR1 DFQATT and CDR2 SNEGSKA (reference sequence). This CDR3 is 11 amino acids long. The sequenced template was cDNA made from the entire isolated RNA. Measured with immunoSEQ multiplex PCR; TCRdb has only the in-frame clones, and not every one. The data show around 600,000 clones, roughly 12% seen once. A few counts support this clone. The target antigen is unknown. The chain is built from TRBV20-1 and TRBJ2-7; D uncertain. The TCR was taken from a man aged 25 to 40 with type 1 diabetes. The specimen was naive CD4+ T cells from blood. Here the CDR3 DNA reads TGCAGTGTGAAGGGAACCTACGAGCAGTACTTC. It translates to CSVKGTYEQYF.